Listed below are T cell receptor beta chains from one sample, sequenced in a study of cytomegalovirus exposure and HLA in healthy donors. Produced via immunoSEQ multiplex PCR; TCRdb's table is partial and in-frame only. This repertoire shows 150,000 to 180,000 clones, 70% to 90% found once; its top ten account for around 2.1%. The sequenced sample was PBMCs. The receptors originated from a human donor in good health. The CDR3 runs from the conserved cysteine through the conserved F or W. The D gene is left open where the match is weak. Only part of the rows carry a size: once, few, many, or a class if the clone is expanded.

cdr3_aa: CAIRGGIVQGGNYGYTF
cdr3_nt: TGTGCCATCAGGGGGGGGATTGTGCAGGGTGGTAACTATGGCTACACCTTC
j_call: TRBJ1-2
clone_size: -
d_call: -
v_call: TRBV10-3

cdr3_aa: CATGLETQYF
cdr3_nt: TGTGCCACAGGGTTGGAGACCCAGTACTTC
j_call: TRBJ2-5
clone_size: -
d_call: -
v_call: TRBV10-3

cdr3_aa: CAISNSGSGGEQFF
cdr3_nt: TGTGCCATCAGTAACAGCGGGAGTGGTGGTGAGCAGTTCTTC
j_call: TRBJ2-1
clone_size: -
d_call: TRBD2
v_call: TRBV10-3

cdr3_aa: CASSPRTSGGPRSYEQYF
cdr3_nt: TGTGCCAGCAGCCCCCGGACTAGCGGGGGGCCGCGCTCCTACGAGCAGTACTTC
j_call: TRBJ2-7
clone_size: -
d_call: TRBD2
v_call: TRBV7-8

cdr3_aa: CASSQDLGQGGEYEQYF
cdr3_nt: TGCGCCAGCAGCCAAGATCTTGGGCAGGGGGGTGAGTACGAGCAGTACTTC
j_call: TRBJ2-7
clone_size: -
d_call: -
v_call: TRBV4-3

cdr3_aa: CASSRIGQGHTEAFF
cdr3_nt: TGTGCCAGCAGTCGAATCGGACAGGGACACACTGAAGCTTTCTTT
j_call: TRBJ1-1
clone_size: -
d_call: TRBD1
v_call: TRBV6-6

cdr3_aa: CASSALLAGYYNEQFF
cdr3_nt: TGTGCCAGCAGCGCGTTACTAGCGGGATACTACAATGAGCAGTTCTTC
j_call: TRBJ2-1
clone_size: -
d_call: TRBD2
v_call: TRBV7-8

cdr3_aa: CASSLGAAAITYNEQFF
cdr3_nt: TGTGCCAGCAGCTTAGGCGCAGCAGCGATCACCTACAATGAGCAGTTCTTC
j_call: TRBJ2-1
clone_size: -
d_call: -
v_call: TRBV7-2

cdr3_aa: CSVALPTTSGDPNTGELFF
cdr3_nt: TGCAGCGTTGCACTTCCAACGACTAGCGGGGACCCAAACACCGGGGAGCTGTTTTTT
j_call: TRBJ2-2
clone_size: -
d_call: TRBD2
v_call: TRBV29-1

cdr3_aa: CASSLDTSGVGYEQYF
cdr3_nt: TGCGCCAGCAGCTTGGACACTAGCGGGGTTGGATACGAGCAGTACTTC
j_call: TRBJ2-7
clone_size: -
d_call: TRBD2
v_call: TRBV5-1

cdr3_aa: CASRLSGGRQPQHF
cdr3_nt: TGTGCCAGCAGACTCTCAGGGGGCCGGCAGCCCCAGCATTTT
j_call: TRBJ1-5
clone_size: -
d_call: TRBD1
v_call: TRBV28

cdr3_aa: CASSLRGNQPQHF
cdr3_nt: TGTGCCAGCAGCTTACGGGGCAATCAGCCCCAGCATTTT
j_call: TRBJ1-5
clone_size: -
d_call: -
v_call: TRBV7-2

cdr3_aa: CASGTDRSNTEAFF
cdr3_nt: TGTGCTAGTGGTACGGACAGGTCGAACACTGAAGCTTTCTTT
j_call: TRBJ1-1
clone_size: -
d_call: TRBD1
v_call: TRBV12-5

cdr3_aa: CASSLSRGQRSPGEETQYF
cdr3_nt: TGTGCCAGCAGCTTGAGTAGAGGACAGAGGTCCCCAGGGGAAGAGACCCAGTACTTC
j_call: TRBJ2-5
clone_size: few
d_call: -
v_call: TRBV5-4

cdr3_aa: CASSPGVAGDYEQYF
cdr3_nt: TGTGCCAGCAGCCCCGGGGTAGCGGGAGACTACGAGCAGTACTTC
j_call: TRBJ2-7
clone_size: -
d_call: TRBD2
v_call: TRBV11-2

cdr3_aa: CASSLRAGGGGDTQYF
cdr3_nt: TGTGCCAGCAGCTTAAGGGCGGGGGGCGGAGGAGATACGCAGTATTTT
j_call: TRBJ2-3
clone_size: -
d_call: TRBD2
v_call: TRBV11-3

cdr3_aa: CASSLTPGPTGELFF
cdr3_nt: TGTGCCAGCAGCTTAACGCCAGGGCCCACCGGGGAGCTGTTTTTT
j_call: TRBJ2-2
clone_size: -
d_call: -
v_call: TRBV7-3

cdr3_aa: CASSTTGGYEQYF
cdr3_nt: TGTGCCAGCTCAACAACAGGGGGATACGAGCAGTACTTC
j_call: TRBJ2-7
clone_size: -
d_call: TRBD1
v_call: TRBV18

cdr3_aa: CAWSVYRDYEQYF
cdr3_nt: TGTGCCTGGAGTGTTTACAGGGACTACGAGCAGTACTTC
j_call: TRBJ2-7
clone_size: -
d_call: -
v_call: TRBV30

cdr3_aa: CASSGQGNQPQHF
cdr3_nt: TGTGCCAGCAGCGGTCAGGGTAATCAGCCCCAGCATTTT
j_call: TRBJ1-5
clone_size: -
d_call: -
v_call: TRBV7-2

cdr3_aa: CASSSTGALTDTQYF
cdr3_nt: TGCGCCAGCAGCTCGACAGGGGCTTTAACAGATACGCAGTATTTT
j_call: TRBJ2-3
clone_size: -
d_call: TRBD1
v_call: TRBV5-1

cdr3_aa: CAISDRVNTEAFF
cdr3_nt: TGTGCCATCAGTGACAGGGTCAACACTGAAGCTTTCTTT
j_call: TRBJ1-1
clone_size: -
d_call: -
v_call: TRBV10-3

cdr3_aa: CASSQDIREQFF
cdr3_nt: TGCGCCAGCAGCCAGGATATCAGGGAGCAGTTCTTC
j_call: TRBJ2-1
clone_size: -
d_call: -
v_call: TRBV4-1

cdr3_aa: CASTPLAGGPKTYNEQFF
cdr3_nt: TGTGCCAGCACCCCCCTAGCGGGAGGGCCGAAAACGTACAATGAGCAGTTCTTC
j_call: TRBJ2-1
clone_size: once
d_call: TRBD2
v_call: TRBV28

cdr3_aa: CASSTDSGSSYEQYF
cdr3_nt: TGCGCCAGCAGCACGGACAGCGGGAGCTCCTACGAGCAGTACTTC
j_call: TRBJ2-7
clone_size: once
d_call: TRBD2
v_call: TRBV5-1

cdr3_aa: CAWRPRQGQNTEAFF
cdr3_nt: TGTGCCTGGAGGCCAAGACAGGGACAGAACACTGAAGCTTTCTTT
j_call: TRBJ1-1
clone_size: -
d_call: TRBD1
v_call: TRBV30

cdr3_aa: CASRRVNTEAFF
cdr3_nt: TGTGCCAGCAGGAGGGTGAACACTGAAGCTTTCTTT
j_call: TRBJ1-1
clone_size: -
d_call: -
v_call: TRBV7-2

cdr3_aa: CASSLDLAGVTGELFF
cdr3_nt: TGTGCCAGCAGCTTAGATCTAGCGGGAGTAACCGGGGAGCTGTTTTTT
j_call: TRBJ2-2
clone_size: -
d_call: TRBD2
v_call: TRBV11-2

cdr3_aa: CASSLFRGPYEQYF
cdr3_nt: TGTGCCAGCAGTTTATTCAGGGGGCCCTACGAGCAGTACTTC
j_call: TRBJ2-7
clone_size: -
d_call: TRBD1
v_call: TRBV6-5

cdr3_aa: CASSSTNEYNEQFF
cdr3_nt: TGCGCCAGCAGTTCTACCAATGAATACAATGAGCAGTTCTTC
j_call: TRBJ2-1
clone_size: -
d_call: -
v_call: TRBV5-1

cdr3_aa: CASSLDRLMYEQYF
cdr3_nt: TGCGCCAGCAGCTTGGATCGACTAATGTACGAGCAGTACTTC
j_call: TRBJ2-7
clone_size: -
d_call: -
v_call: TRBV5-1

cdr3_aa: CASSLRTSGILKETQYF
cdr3_nt: TGTGCCAGCAGCCTCCGGACTAGCGGGATTCTTAAAGAGACCCAGTACTTC
j_call: TRBJ2-5
clone_size: -
d_call: TRBD2
v_call: TRBV5-4

cdr3_aa: CASSETGNTEAFF
cdr3_nt: TGTGCCAGCAGTGAGACGGGGAACACTGAAGCTTTCTTT
j_call: TRBJ1-1
clone_size: -
d_call: -
v_call: TRBV6-1

cdr3_aa: CASSQDYQETQYF
cdr3_nt: TGTGCCAGCAGCCAAGACTACCAAGAGACCCAGTACTTC
j_call: TRBJ2-5
clone_size: -
d_call: -
v_call: TRBV4-2

cdr3_aa: CASSPDRGQMNEQYF
cdr3_nt: TGTGCCAGCTCACCTGACAGGGGGCAGATGAACGAGCAGTACTTC
j_call: TRBJ2-7
clone_size: -
d_call: TRBD1
v_call: TRBV18

cdr3_aa: CASSLVSGGAWSTGELFF
cdr3_nt: TGTGCCAGCAGCTTAGTTAGCGGGGGGGCTTGGAGCACCGGGGAGCTGTTTTTT
j_call: TRBJ2-2
clone_size: -
d_call: TRBD2
v_call: TRBV7-3

cdr3_aa: CASSVDSANEQFF
cdr3_nt: TGTGCCAGCAGCGTAGATAGCGCCAATGAGCAGTTCTTC
j_call: TRBJ2-1
clone_size: once
d_call: -
v_call: TRBV9

cdr3_aa: CASSQVGGSTEAFF
cdr3_nt: TGCGCCAGCAGCCAAGTGGGGGGTTCCACTGAAGCTTTCTTT
j_call: TRBJ1-1
clone_size: few
d_call: -
v_call: TRBV4-1

cdr3_aa: CASSFHGLARNEQFF
cdr3_nt: TGTGCCAGCAGCTTTCACGGACTAGCGAGGAATGAGCAGTTCTTC
j_call: TRBJ2-1
clone_size: -
d_call: TRBD2
v_call: TRBV13

cdr3_aa: CASMRDRGLGGANVLTF
cdr3_nt: TGTGCCAGCATGAGGGACAGGGGGCTGGGCGGGGCCAACGTCCTGACTTTC
j_call: TRBJ2-6
clone_size: -
d_call: TRBD1
v_call: TRBV28

cdr3_aa: CAMSVNDNEQFF
cdr3_nt: TGTGCCATGAGCGTTAACGACAATGAGCAGTTCTTC
j_call: TRBJ2-1
clone_size: -
d_call: -
v_call: TRBV10-3

cdr3_aa: CASRGGAGPDTQYF
cdr3_nt: TGTGCCAGCAGGGGTGGAGCGGGGCCAGATACGCAGTATTTT
j_call: TRBJ2-3
clone_size: -
d_call: TRBD2
v_call: TRBV2

cdr3_aa: CASGKAGGPAGELFF
cdr3_nt: TGCGCCAGCGGGAAAGCGGGAGGGCCGGCCGGGGAGCTGTTTTTT
j_call: TRBJ2-2
clone_size: -
d_call: TRBD2
v_call: TRBV10-2

cdr3_aa: CASSVTGRERNQPQHF
cdr3_nt: TGTGCCAGCAGCGTTACAGGGAGGGAGAGAAACCAGCCCCAGCATTTT
j_call: TRBJ1-5
clone_size: -
d_call: -
v_call: TRBV9

cdr3_aa: CASSQVASGAPYNEQFF
cdr3_nt: TGCGCCAGCAGCCAAGTGGCTAGCGGGGCCCCCTACAATGAGCAGTTCTTC
j_call: TRBJ2-1
clone_size: -
d_call: TRBD2
v_call: TRBV4-1

cdr3_aa: CASSLTSGFSYEQYF
cdr3_nt: TGCGCCAGCAGCTTAACTAGCGGGTTCTCCTACGAGCAGTACTTC
j_call: TRBJ2-7
clone_size: -
d_call: TRBD2
v_call: TRBV5-1

cdr3_aa: CAWSVSGFRQPQHF
cdr3_nt: TGTGCCTGGAGTGTCTCAGGGTTTAGACAGCCCCAGCATTTT
j_call: TRBJ1-5
clone_size: -
d_call: -
v_call: TRBV30

cdr3_aa: CSVTGGALESYEQYF
cdr3_nt: TGCAGCGTTACCGGTGGGGCCCTCGAATCCTACGAGCAGTACTTC
j_call: TRBJ2-7
clone_size: -
d_call: -
v_call: TRBV29-1

cdr3_aa: CASSIFGGTYEQYF
cdr3_nt: TGTGCCAGTAGTATCTTCGGGGGAACCTACGAGCAGTACTTC
j_call: TRBJ2-7
clone_size: -
d_call: -
v_call: TRBV19

cdr3_aa: CASSFRIGGNTEAFF
cdr3_nt: TGTGCCAGCAGCTTCCGGATTGGCGGGAACACTGAAGCTTTCTTT
j_call: TRBJ1-1
clone_size: -
d_call: -
v_call: TRBV5-4

cdr3_aa: CASSPRGSQETQYF
cdr3_nt: TGTGCCAGCTCACCACGCGGCAGCCAAGAGACCCAGTACTTC
j_call: TRBJ2-5
clone_size: once
d_call: -
v_call: TRBV18

cdr3_aa: CASSQDNSFYNEQFF
cdr3_nt: TGCGCCAGCAGCCAAGATAACAGCTTCTACAATGAGCAGTTCTTC
j_call: TRBJ2-1
clone_size: -
d_call: -
v_call: TRBV4-3

cdr3_aa: CASSTRTGELGGYTF
cdr3_nt: TGTGCCAGCAGTACCAGGACAGGAGAGCTCGGTGGCTACACCTTC
j_call: TRBJ1-2
clone_size: -
d_call: TRBD1
v_call: TRBV6-5